This T cell receptor (beta chain) was sequenced for a study of identical twins. Regarding the study as a whole: For monozygotic twins, models underestimated out-of-frame TCR alpha sharing. Carriage of fewer insertions was seen in abundant cord blood beta clonotypes, whereas memory repertoires showed none. Shared out-of-frame alpha sequences (those common to twins) showed excess low generation probability.

cDNA molecules carried unique molecular identifiers, and template switching added a universal primer site. TCRdb reprocessed the 5' RACE reads via MiXCR and lists one record per CDR3 protein. The sample carries some 260,000 distinct CDR3 sequences, over 13% recorded once. This clonotype was counted only a few times. The antigen remains unidentified. The origin of this receptor is a woman aged 18-35 years in good health. The sequenced material came from memory (CD45RO+) T cells sorted from blood.

The DNA of the CDR3 is TGTGCCAGCAGCATCCGGCTAGCGGGAGATGAGCAGTTCTTC. It specifies CASSIRLAGDEQFF. The V and J genes are TRBV3-1 and TRBJ2-1; 10 bases agree with TRBD2. V was pared by 5 bases and J by 8 bases, with 6 bases of the junction left unmatched. The CDR3 runs 14 residues. CDR1 and CDR2 from the germline V gene are LGHDT and YNNKEL (reference sequence).